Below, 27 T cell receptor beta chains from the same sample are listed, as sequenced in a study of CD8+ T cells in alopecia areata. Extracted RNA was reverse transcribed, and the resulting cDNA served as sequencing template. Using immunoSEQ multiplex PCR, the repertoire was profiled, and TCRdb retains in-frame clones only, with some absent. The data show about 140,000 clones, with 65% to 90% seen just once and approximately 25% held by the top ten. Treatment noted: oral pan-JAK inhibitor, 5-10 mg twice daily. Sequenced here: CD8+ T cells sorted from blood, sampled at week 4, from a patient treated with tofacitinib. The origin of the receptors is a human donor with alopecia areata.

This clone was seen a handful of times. In DNA form, the CDR3 reads TGCGCCAGCAGCCCCGTACAGGGGGAGGTCGAGCAGTACTTC. Residues: CASSPVQGEVEQYF. This chain links TRBV4-1 with TRBJ2-7; 8 bases map to TRBD1. Germline V lookup: CDR1 MGHRA, CDR2 YSYEKL. The V gene end was trimmed by 4 bases and the J gene end by 6 bases; junction bases not matched to a gene: 8. The CDR3 contains 14 residues.

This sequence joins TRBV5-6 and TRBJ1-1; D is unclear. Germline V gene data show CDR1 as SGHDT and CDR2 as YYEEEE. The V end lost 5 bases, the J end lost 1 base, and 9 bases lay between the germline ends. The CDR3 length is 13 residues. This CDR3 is CASSHNPNTEAFF. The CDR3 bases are TGTGCCAGCAGTCACAACCCGAACACTGAAGCTTTCTTT.

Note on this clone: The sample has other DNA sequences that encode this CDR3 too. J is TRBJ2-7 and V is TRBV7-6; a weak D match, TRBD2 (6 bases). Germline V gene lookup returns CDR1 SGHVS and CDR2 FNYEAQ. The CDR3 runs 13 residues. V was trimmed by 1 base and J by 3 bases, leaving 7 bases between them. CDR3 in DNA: TGTGCCAGCAGCTTAGGGGGGGACTACGAGCAGTACTTC. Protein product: CASSLGGDYEQYF.

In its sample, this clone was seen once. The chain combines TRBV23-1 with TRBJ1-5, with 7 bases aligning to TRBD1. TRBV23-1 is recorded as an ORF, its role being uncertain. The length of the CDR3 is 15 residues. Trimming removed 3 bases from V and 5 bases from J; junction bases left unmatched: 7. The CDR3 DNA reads TGCGCCAGCAGTCAGCTCGACAGGGAACATCAGCCCCAGCATTTT. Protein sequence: CASSQLDREHQPQHF.

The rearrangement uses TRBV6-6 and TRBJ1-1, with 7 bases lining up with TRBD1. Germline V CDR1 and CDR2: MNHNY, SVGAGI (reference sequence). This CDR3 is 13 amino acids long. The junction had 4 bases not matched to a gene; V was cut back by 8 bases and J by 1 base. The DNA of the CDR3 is TGTGCCAGCGATTCAGGGGGGAACACTGAAGCTTTCTTT. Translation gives CASDSGGNTEAFF.

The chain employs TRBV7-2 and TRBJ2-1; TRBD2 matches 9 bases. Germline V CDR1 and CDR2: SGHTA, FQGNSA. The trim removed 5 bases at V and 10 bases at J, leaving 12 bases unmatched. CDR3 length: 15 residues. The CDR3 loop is CASSVLAGTIWEQFF. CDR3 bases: TGTGCCAGCAGCGTACTAGCGGGTACAATCTGGGAGCAGTTCTTC.

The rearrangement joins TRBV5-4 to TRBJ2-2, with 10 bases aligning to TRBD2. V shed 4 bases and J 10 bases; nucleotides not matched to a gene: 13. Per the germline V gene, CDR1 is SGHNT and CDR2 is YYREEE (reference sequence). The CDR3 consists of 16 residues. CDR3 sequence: CASSPTSGGARVELFF. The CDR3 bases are TGTGCCAGCAGCCCAACAAGCGGGGGGGCGAGGGTGGAGCTGTTTTTT.

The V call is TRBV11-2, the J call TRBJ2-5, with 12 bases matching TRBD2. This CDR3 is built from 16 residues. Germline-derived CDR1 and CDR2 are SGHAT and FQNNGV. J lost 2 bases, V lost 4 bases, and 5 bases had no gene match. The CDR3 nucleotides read TGTGCCAGCAGCTCCCGACTAGCGGGGGCTCAAGAGACCCAGTACTTC. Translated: CASSSRLAGAQETQYF. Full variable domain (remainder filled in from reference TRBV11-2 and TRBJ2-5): EAGVAQSPRYKIIEKRQSVAFWCNPISGHATLYWYQQILGQGPKLLIQFQNNGVVDDSQLPKDRFSAERLKGVDSTLKIQPAKLEDSAVYLCASSSRLAGAQETQYFGPGTRLLVL.

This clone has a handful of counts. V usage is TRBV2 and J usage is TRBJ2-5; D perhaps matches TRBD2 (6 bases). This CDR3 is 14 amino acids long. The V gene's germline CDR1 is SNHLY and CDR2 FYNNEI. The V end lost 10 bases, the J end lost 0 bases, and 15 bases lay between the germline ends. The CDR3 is CAKNGGVYQETQYF. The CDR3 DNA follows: TGTGCCAAGAACGGGGGAGTGTACCAAGAGACCCAGTACTTC. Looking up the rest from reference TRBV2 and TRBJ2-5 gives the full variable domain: EPEVTQTPSHQVTQMGQEVILRCVPISNHLYFYWYRQILGQKVEFLVSFYNNEISEKSEIFDDQFSVERPDGSNFTLKIRSTKLEDSAMYFCAKNGGVYQETQYFGPGTRLLVL.

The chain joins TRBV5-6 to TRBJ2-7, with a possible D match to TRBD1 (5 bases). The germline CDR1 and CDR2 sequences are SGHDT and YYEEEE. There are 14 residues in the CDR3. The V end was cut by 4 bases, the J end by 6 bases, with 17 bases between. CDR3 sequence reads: CASSGVVGAGEQYF. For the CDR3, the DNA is TGTGCCAGCAGCGGCGTGGTAGGGGCCGGCGAGCAGTACTTC. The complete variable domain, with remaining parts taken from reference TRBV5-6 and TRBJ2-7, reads DAGVTQSPTHLIKTRGQQVTLRCSPKSGHDTVSWYQQALGQGPQFIFQYYEEEERQRGNFPDRFSGHQFPNYSSELNVNALLLGDSALYLCASSGVVGAGEQYFGPGTRLTVT.

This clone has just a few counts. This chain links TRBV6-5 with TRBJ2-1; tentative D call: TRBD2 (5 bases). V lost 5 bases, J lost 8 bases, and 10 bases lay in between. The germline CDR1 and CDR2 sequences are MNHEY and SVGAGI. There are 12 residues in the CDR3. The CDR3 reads CASSDWTDEQFF. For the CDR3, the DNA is TGTGCCAGCAGTGACTGGACTGATGAGCAGTTCTTC.

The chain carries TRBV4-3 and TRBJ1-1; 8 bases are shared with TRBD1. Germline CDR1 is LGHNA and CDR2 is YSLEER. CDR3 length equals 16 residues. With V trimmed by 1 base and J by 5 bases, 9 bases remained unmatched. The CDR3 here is CASSQGSDREWTEAFF. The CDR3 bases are TGCGCCAGCAGCCAAGGATCGGACAGGGAATGGACTGAAGCTTTCTTT.

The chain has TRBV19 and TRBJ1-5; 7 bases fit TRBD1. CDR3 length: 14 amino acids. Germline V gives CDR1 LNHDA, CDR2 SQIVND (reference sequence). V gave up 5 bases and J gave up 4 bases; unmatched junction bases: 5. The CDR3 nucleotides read TGTGCCAGTAGTTCCCGACAGGGTAATCAGCCCCAGCATTTT. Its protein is CASSSRQGNQPQHF.

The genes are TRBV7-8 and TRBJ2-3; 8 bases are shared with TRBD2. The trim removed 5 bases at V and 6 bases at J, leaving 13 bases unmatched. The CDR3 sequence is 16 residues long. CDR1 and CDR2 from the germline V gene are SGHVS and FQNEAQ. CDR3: CASSLTPGTRGDTQYF. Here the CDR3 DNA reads TGTGCCAGCAGCCTGACCCCCGGGACTAGAGGGGATACGCAGTATTTT.

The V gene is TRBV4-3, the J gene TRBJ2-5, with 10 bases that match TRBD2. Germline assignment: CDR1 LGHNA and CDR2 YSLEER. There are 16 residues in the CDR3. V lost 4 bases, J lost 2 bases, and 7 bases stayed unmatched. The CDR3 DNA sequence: TGCGCCAGCAGCCTCGGACTAGCGGAGCAACAAGAGACCCAGTACTTC. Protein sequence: CASSLGLAEQQETQYF.

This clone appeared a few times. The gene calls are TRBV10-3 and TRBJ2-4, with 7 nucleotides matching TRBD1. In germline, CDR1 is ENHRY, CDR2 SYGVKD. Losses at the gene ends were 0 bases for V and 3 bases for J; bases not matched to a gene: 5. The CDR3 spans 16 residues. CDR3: CAISESGRGNKNIQYF. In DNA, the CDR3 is TGTGCCATCAGTGAGTCTGGCAGGGGGAACAAAAACATTCAGTACTTC.

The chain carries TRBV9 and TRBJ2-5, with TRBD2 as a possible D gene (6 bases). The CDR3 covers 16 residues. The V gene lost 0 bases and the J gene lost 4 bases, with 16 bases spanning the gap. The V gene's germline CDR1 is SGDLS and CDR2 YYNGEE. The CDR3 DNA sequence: TGTGCCAGCAGCGTAGGAGGAGGGGTCCTCGGAGAGACCCAGTACTTC. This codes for CASSVGGGVLGETQYF.

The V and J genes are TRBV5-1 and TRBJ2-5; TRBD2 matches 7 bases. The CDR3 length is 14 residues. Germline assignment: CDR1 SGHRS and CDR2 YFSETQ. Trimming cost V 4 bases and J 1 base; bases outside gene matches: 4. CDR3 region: CASSRRTSQETQYF. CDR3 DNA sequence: TGCGCCAGCAGCAGGCGGACTAGCCAAGAGACCCAGTACTTC.

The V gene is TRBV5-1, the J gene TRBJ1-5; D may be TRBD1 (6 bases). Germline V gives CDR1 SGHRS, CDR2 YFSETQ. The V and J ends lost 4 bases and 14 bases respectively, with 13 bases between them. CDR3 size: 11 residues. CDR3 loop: CASSPQGTKHF. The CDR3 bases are TGCGCCAGCAGCCCACAGGGTACAAAGCATTTT. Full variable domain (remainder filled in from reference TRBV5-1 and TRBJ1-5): KAGVTQTPRYLIKTRGQQVTLSCSPISGHRSVSWYQQTPGQGLQFLFEYFSETQRNKGNFPGRFSGRQFSNSRSEMNVSTLELGDSALYLCASSPQGTKHFGDGTRLSIL.

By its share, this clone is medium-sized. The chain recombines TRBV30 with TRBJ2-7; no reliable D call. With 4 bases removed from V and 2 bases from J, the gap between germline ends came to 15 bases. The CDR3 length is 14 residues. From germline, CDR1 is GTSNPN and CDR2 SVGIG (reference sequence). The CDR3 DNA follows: TGTGCCTGGACAGAGAGCAGGTTTCCCTACGAGCAGTACTTC. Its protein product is CAWTESRFPYEQYF.

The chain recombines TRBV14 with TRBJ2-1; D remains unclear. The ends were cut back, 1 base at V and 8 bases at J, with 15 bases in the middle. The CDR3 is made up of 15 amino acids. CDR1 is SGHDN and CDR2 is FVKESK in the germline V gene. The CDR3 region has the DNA TGTGCCAGCAGCCAAGTGGCTAGGAAGGTGCATGAGCAGTTCTTC. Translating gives CASSQVARKVHEQFF.

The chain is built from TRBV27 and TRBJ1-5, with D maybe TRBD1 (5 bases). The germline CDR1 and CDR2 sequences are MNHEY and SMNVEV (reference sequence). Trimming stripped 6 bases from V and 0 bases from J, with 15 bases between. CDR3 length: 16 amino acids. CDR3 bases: TGTGCCAGCAGCTCGCGGGGGTGGTATAGCAATCAGCCCCAGCATTTT. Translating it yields CASSSRGWYSNQPQHF.

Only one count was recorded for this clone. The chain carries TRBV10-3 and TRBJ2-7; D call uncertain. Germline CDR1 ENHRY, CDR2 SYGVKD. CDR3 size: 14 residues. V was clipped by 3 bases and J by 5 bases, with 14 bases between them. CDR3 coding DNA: TGTGCCATCAGTGATTTGGGGTCTGATGACGAGCAGTACTTC. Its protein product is CAISDLGSDDEQYF.

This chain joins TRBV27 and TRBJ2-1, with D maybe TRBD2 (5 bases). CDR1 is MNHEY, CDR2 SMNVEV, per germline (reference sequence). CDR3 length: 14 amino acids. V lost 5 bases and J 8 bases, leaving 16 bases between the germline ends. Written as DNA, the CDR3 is TGTGCCAGCAGTCCCACTGGGAGCTGGGATGAGCAGTTCTTC. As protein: CASSPTGSWDEQFF.

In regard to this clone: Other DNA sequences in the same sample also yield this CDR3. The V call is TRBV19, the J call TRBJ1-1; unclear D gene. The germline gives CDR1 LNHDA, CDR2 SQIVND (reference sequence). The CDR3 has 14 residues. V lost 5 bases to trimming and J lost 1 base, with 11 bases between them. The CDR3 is CASSVTPGNTEAFF. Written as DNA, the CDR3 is TGTGCCAGTAGTGTCACCCCAGGGAACACTGAAGCTTTCTTT. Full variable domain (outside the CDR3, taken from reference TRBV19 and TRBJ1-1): DGGITQSPKYLFRKEGQNVTLSCEQNLNHDAMYWYRQDPGQGLRLIYYSQIVNDFQKGDIAEGYSVSREKKESFPLTVTSAQKNPTAFYLCASSVTPGNTEAFFGQGTRLTVV.

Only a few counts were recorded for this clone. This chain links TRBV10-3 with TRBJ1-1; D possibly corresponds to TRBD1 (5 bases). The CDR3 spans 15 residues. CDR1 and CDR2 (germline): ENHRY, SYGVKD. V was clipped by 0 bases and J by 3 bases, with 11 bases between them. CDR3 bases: TGTGCCATCAGTGAGTCTCGGGGGAGAGACACTGAAGCTTTCTTT. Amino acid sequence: CAISESRGRDTEAFF.

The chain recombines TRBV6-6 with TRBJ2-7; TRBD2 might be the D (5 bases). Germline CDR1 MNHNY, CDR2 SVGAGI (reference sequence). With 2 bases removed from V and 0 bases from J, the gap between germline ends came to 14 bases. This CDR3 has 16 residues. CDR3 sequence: CASSYLMGTSSYEQYF. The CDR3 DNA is TGTGCCAGCAGTTACCTTATGGGCACTAGCTCCTACGAGCAGTACTTC.